A single sample is the source of the 9 T cell receptor beta chains below, sequenced in a study of response to subunit inactivated influenza vaccine. MiXCR, run by TCRdb on the RT-PCR reads, gives a single entry per CDR3 protein. The data show around 190,000 distinct CDR3 sequences, around 9% seen once. The sample in question was non-naive T cells sorted from PBMCs, obtained on the day of vaccination. Receptor source: a man aged 45 to 65 who received an inactivated influenza vaccine.

The chain employs TRBV5-1 and TRBJ2-7; 11 nucleotides agree with TRBD1. Germline V CDR1 and CDR2: SGHRS, YFSETQ. V lost 0 bases, J lost 9 bases, and 11 bases stayed unmatched. The CDR3 covers 16 residues. The CDR3 reads CASSLAGQGGIFGQYF. The CDR3 DNA is TGCGCCAGCAGCTTGGCGGGACAGGGGGGCATCTTCGGGCAGTACTTC.

This clonotype was found a few times. This chain connects TRBV19 to TRBJ1-4; D call uncertain. The CDR3 is 12 residues long. Trimming cost V 6 bases and J 8 bases, with 10 bases left between them. CDR1 is LNHDA, CDR2 SQIVND, per germline (reference sequence). DNA of the CDR3: TGTGCCAGTAGGCGCGGGAGGGAAAAACTGTTTTTT. It translates to CASRRGREKLFF.

This sequence joins TRBV7-2 and TRBJ2-5; D ambiguous. Germline V gene lookup returns CDR1 SGHTA and CDR2 FQGNSA. The CDR3 extends over 12 amino acids. V lost 0 bases to trimming and J lost 7 bases, with 6 bases between them. The CDR3 bases are TGTGCCAGCAGCTTAGCAGAAGGGACCCAGTACTTC. Translated, it gives CASSLAEGTQYF. The whole variable domain, filled in from reference TRBV7-2 and TRBJ2-5, reads GAGVSQSPSNKVTEKGKDVELRCDPISGHTALYWYRQSLGQGLEFLIYFQGNSAPDKSGLPSDRFSAERTGGSVSTLTIQRTQQEDSAVYLCASSLAEGTQYFGPGTRLLVL.

This clonotype showed up many times. J is TRBJ2-3 and V is TRBV6-2 or TRBV6-3; 11 bases map to TRBD1. Looked up from germline, CDR1 is MNHEY and CDR2 is SVGEGT. Trimming took 6 bases from V and 6 from J; bases not matched to a gene: 14. The length of the CDR3 is 17 residues. In DNA, the CDR3 is TGTGCCAGCAGCCCCTTTATGGGGACAGGGGGTGCCGATACGCAGTATTTT. Amino acid sequence: CASSPFMGTGGADTQYF.

The rearrangement joins TRBV3-1 to TRBJ2-7, with D unresolved. Germline V gene data show CDR1 as LGHDT and CDR2 as YNNKEL (reference sequence). There are 15 residues in the CDR3. Trimming pared 3 bases from V and 5 bases from J, leaving 17 bases between. The CDR3: CASSQQVPFTHEQYF. The CDR3 nucleotides read TGTGCCAGCAGCCAGCAGGTCCCTTTTACCCACGAGCAGTACTTC.

The chain is built from TRBV30 and TRBJ1-4; D remains unclear. The germline V gene has CDR1 GTSNPN and CDR2 SVGIG (reference sequence). V was trimmed by 6 bases and J by 2 bases, leaving 10 bases between them. CDR3 length: 13 residues. CDR3 coding DNA: TGTGCCTGCCAGGAGACGACTAATGAAAAACTGTTTTTT. This codes for CACQETTNEKLFF.

This clonotype was detected ten times or more. In nucleotides, the CDR3 is TGTGCCAGCAGTAAACACTACGAGCAGTACTTC. Residues: CASSKHYEQYF. J is TRBJ2-7 and V is TRBV27, with D hard to call. This CDR3 has 11 amino acids. Looked up from germline, CDR1 is MNHEY and CDR2 is SMNVEV (reference sequence). Trimming removed 5 bases from V and 3 bases from J, with 5 bases in between.

This clonotype has just a few counts. The chain uses TRBV5-1 and TRBJ1-5; D is undetermined. The CDR3 contains 13 residues. V lost 0 bases to trimming and J lost 4 bases, with 5 bases between them. The germline CDR1 and CDR2 sequences are SGHRS and YFSETQ. CDR3: CASSLDPNQPQHF. As DNA, the CDR3 is TGCGCCAGCAGCTTGGACCCGAATCAGCCCCAGCATTTT.

This clonotype has just a few counts. The rearrangement links TRBV7-2 to TRBJ2-3; 9 nucleotides line up with TRBD2. The CDR3 covers 15 residues. Losses at the gene ends were 5 bases for V and 1 base for J; bases not matched to a gene: 4. Looked up from germline, CDR1 is SGHTA and CDR2 is FQGNSA. CDR3 DNA sequence: TGTGCCAGCAGCCCCTGGACTAGCGGCACAGATACGCAGTATTTT. Translating it yields CASSPWTSGTDTQYF.